The 12 T cell receptor beta chains below come from one sample, sequenced in a study of T cell changes during pregnancy in multiple sclerosis. Produced via immunoSEQ multiplex PCR; TCRdb's table is partial and in-frame only. The sample shows some 60,000 clones, approximately 90% of them seen only once. Sequenced here: peripheral blood, sampled after pregnancy. These receptors all come from a female donor in good health, enrolled as a control in a pregnancy study.

This sequence joins TRBV11-1 and TRBJ2-7; 7 bases fit TRBD1. CDR1 is SGHAT and CDR2 is FQDESV in the germline V gene (reference sequence). After removal of 7 bases from V and 5 bases from J, the junction contained 11 bases not matched to a gene. This CDR3 is built from 14 residues. CDR3 nucleotides: TGTGCCAGCACCCTTAGACAGGGAACCGACGAGCAGTACTTC. Translation: CASTLRQGTDEQYF.

The V gene is TRBV5-1, the J gene TRBJ2-2; D perhaps matches TRBD1 (5 bases). CDR1 is SGHRS and CDR2 is YFSETQ in the germline V gene. This CDR3 region has 17 residues. Trimming took 4 bases from V and 8 from J, leaving 24 bases between them. CDR3 residues: CASSPWSGQGSAGELFF. Written as DNA, the CDR3 is TGCGCCAGCAGCCCTTGGTCAGGGCAGGGATCAGCAGGGGAGCTGTTTTTT.

The chain combines TRBV2 with TRBJ2-5, with D unclear. The end of the DNA is better explained by TRBJ2-7, so the J call may be wrong. The CDR3 sequence is 14 residues long. The germline gives CDR1 SNHLY, CDR2 FYNNEI. This CDR3 reads CASSAGSLSYEQYF. DNA for the CDR3: TGTGCCAGCAGTGCAGGCAGCCTTTCCTACGAGCAGTACTTC.

V gene TRBV13 combines with J gene TRBJ1-1; the match to TRBD1 covers 9 bases. The CDR3 is 15 amino acids. The V and J ends lost 4 bases and 4 bases, in that order; junction bases with no gene match: 7. Per germline, CDR1 PRHDT and CDR2 FYEKMQ (reference sequence). The CDR3 nucleotides are TGTGCCAGCAGCTCCCCGAGGGACAGGGTCACTGAAGCTTTCTTT. Protein product: CASSSPRDRVTEAFF.

This clone appeared a single time. J is TRBJ2-1 and V is TRBV6-5; maybe TRBD2 (7 bases). Trimming removed 8 bases from V and 2 bases from J, with 13 bases in between. Germline loops: CDR1 MNHEY, CDR2 SVGAGI. The CDR3 consists of 14 residues. Here the CDR3 DNA reads TGTGCCAGCTCGAGGGGGGGGGCCTACAATGAGCAGTTCTTC. As protein: CASSRGGAYNEQFF.

Written as DNA, the CDR3 is TGTGCCAGTAGCACCCGAGGGCAGACTATCAGCACAGATACGCAGTATTTT. This encodes CASSTRGQTISTDTQYF. The chain has TRBV19 and TRBJ2-3, with D perhaps matching TRBD2 (5 bases). The CDR3 covers 17 residues. Germline CDR1 is LNHDA and CDR2 is SQIVND (reference sequence). V was shortened by 6 bases and J by 0 bases, with 19 bases between the two germline ends.

The gene calls are TRBV30 and TRBJ2-5; 7 bases agree with TRBD2. V shed 3 bases and J 5 bases; nucleotides not matched to a gene: 6. The CDR3 consists of 13 residues. Looked up from germline, CDR1 is GTSNPN and CDR2 is SVGIG (reference sequence). The CDR3, as DNA: TGTGCCTGGAGCGCCCTGGGGGGGGAGACCCAGTACTTC. Protein sequence: CAWSALGGETQYF.

CDR3: CASSLIPGQRQETQYF. CDR3 DNA sequence: TGTGCCAGCAGCTTAATCCCGGGACAGCGCCAAGAGACCCAGTACTTC. The rearrangement joins TRBV7-2 to TRBJ2-5; 7 bases align to TRBD1. Germline assignment: CDR1 SGHTA and CDR2 FQGNSA. CDR3 length: 16 amino acids. The V and J ends lost 2 bases and 1 base, in that order; junction bases with no gene match: 7.

The chain uses TRBV6-1 and TRBJ1-1; the D gene is possibly TRBD1 (5 bases). This CDR3 has 14 residues. CDR1 and CDR2 (germline): MNHNS, SASEGT. The V end lost 5 bases, the J end lost 1 base, and 11 bases lay between the germline ends. The CDR3 region has the DNA TGTGCCAGCAGTTTCTTCCAGGGGAACACTGAAGCTTTCTTT. Protein sequence: CASSFFQGNTEAFF.

The chain employs TRBV6-5 and TRBJ1-2, with 10 positions matching TRBD1. The CDR3 totals 15 residues. V shed 6 bases and J 3 bases; nucleotides not matched to a gene: 7. Germline V gene sequence: CDR1 MNHEY, CDR2 SVGAGI. CDR3 nucleotide sequence: TGTGCCAGCAGGACTTCCGGGACAGGGGACTATGGCTACACCTTC. Protein product: CASRTSGTGDYGYTF.

The chain couples TRBV7-2 to TRBJ2-1, with 13 bases lining up with TRBD2. CDR3 length equals 16 residues. The trim removed 0 bases at V and 6 bases at J, leaving 2 bases unmatched. CDR1 is SGHTA and CDR2 is FQGNSA in the germline V gene. The CDR3 protein is CASSLAGTSGVNEQFF. CDR3 bases: TGTGCCAGCAGCTTAGCCGGGACTAGCGGGGTCAATGAGCAGTTCTTC.

This rearrangement joins TRBV6-1 to TRBJ1-4, with a possible D match to TRBD1 (6 bases). The CDR3 consists of 14 residues. Per germline, CDR1 MNHNS and CDR2 SASEGT. With 3 bases removed from V and 8 bases from J, the gap between germline ends came to 13 bases. In DNA, the CDR3 is TGTGCCAGCAGTGAGCAGGGGATGAAGGAAAAACTGTTTTTT. Protein sequence: CASSEQGMKEKLFF.